Below are 8 T cell receptor beta chains sequenced from a single sample in a study of T cells in Graves' hyperthyroidism and ophthalmopathy. Researchers took RNA transcripts and amplified the TCR beta CDR3 regions from them. The study used the HTBI primer set for a first-round RT-PCR of the TCR CDR3. TCRdb reprocessed the multiplex PCR reads with MiXCR, giving one entry per CDR3 protein. The sample carries about 380,000 distinct CDR3 sequences, approximately 15% recorded once. Sequencing was performed on blood. These receptors were obtained from a woman aged 55-69 years with Graves' hyperthyroidism.

The gene calls are TRBV15 and TRBJ2-5; D remains ambiguous. The CDR3 covers 16 residues. Trimming took off 1 base at V and 5 bases at J, with 17 bases between the two ends. Looked up from germline, CDR1 is LNHNV and CDR2 is YYDKDF (reference sequence). CDR3 in DNA: TGTGCCACCAGCAGAGGACTTGAGACTCTTGGGGAGACCCAGTACTTC. Its translation is CATSRGLETLGETQYF.

This chain uses TRBV15 with TRBJ2-7; no clear D. V dropped 1 base and J dropped 6 bases, with 10 bases sitting between them. Germline CDR1 LNHNV, CDR2 YYDKDF (reference sequence). This CDR3 is built from 13 residues. The DNA for the CDR3 is TGTGCCACCAGCAGAGGAATTAGGTGCGAGCAGTACTTC. Translating gives CATSRGIRCEQYF.

In this sample, this clonotype turned up many times. V and J are TRBV7-9 and TRBJ2-1; maybe TRBD1 (6 bases). V was shortened by 5 bases and J by 0 bases, with 20 bases between the two germline ends. The germline V gene encodes CDR1 SEHNR and CDR2 FQNEAQ (reference sequence). This CDR3 has 18 amino acids. The CDR3, as DNA: TGTGCCAGCAGCCTGACAGGTCAACGTGTTCTCTCCTACAATGAGCAGTTCTTC. Translating gives CASSLTGQRVLSYNEQFF.

The sample holds many counts of this clonotype. This chain joins TRBV5-1 and TRBJ1-1; weak D call: TRBD1 (6 bases). Germline CDR1 SGHRS, CDR2 YFSETQ. This CDR3 spans 15 amino acids. V lost 5 bases to trimming and J lost 0 bases, with 14 bases between them. The CDR3 loop is CASSAGQLLNTEAFF. The CDR3 DNA sequence: TGCGCCAGCAGTGCTGGACAGCTTTTGAACACTGAAGCTTTCTTT.

This clonotype has a count of ten or more. The V and J genes are TRBV27 and TRBJ1-5; 8 positions match TRBD1. Germline lookup yields CDR1 MNHEY and CDR2 SMNVEV (reference sequence). The V segment lost 6 bases and the J segment 9 bases; nucleotides outside the gene matches: 7. CDR3 length: 13 residues. The CDR3 DNA follows: TGTGCCAGCAGCCACGGACAGGGAGCGCCCCAGCATTTT. Its translation is CASSHGQGAPQHF.

This clonotype occurred many times. This sequence joins TRBV18 and TRBJ1-2; D gene uncertain. Trimming removed 2 bases at V and 0 bases at J, with 4 bases between. This CDR3 has 13 residues. Per the germline V gene, CDR1 is KGHSH and CDR2 is LQKENI. CDR3 loop: CASSPETNYGYTF. In DNA form, the CDR3 reads TGTGCCAGCTCACCAGAAACTAACTATGGCTACACCTTC.

This chain links TRBV7-2 with TRBJ2-7, with TRBD2 as a possible D gene (6 bases). The germline V gene encodes CDR1 SGHTA and CDR2 FQGNSA. V was pared by 1 base and J by 4 bases, with 11 bases between. This CDR3 is 14 amino acids long. CDR3 in amino acids: CASSLGRELYEQYF. DNA for the CDR3: TGTGCCAGCAGCTTAGGCCGGGAGCTATACGAGCAGTACTTC.

This clonotype was seen at least ten times. This chain joins TRBV5-6 and TRBJ1-2; the D is unclear. The CDR3 is made up of 14 amino acids. Trimming stripped 0 bases from V and 6 bases from J, with 12 bases between. The germline V gene encodes CDR1 SGHDT and CDR2 YYEEEE. The CDR3 protein is CASSLEAAPHGYTF. CDR3 in DNA: TGTGCCAGCAGCTTGGAGGCCGCGCCCCATGGCTACACCTTC.